The clone carrying this TCR beta chain was picked up many times. Arm-PCR of CDR3 regions with iRepertoire HTBI primers generated TCR beta libraries. TCRdb recomputed calls from the multiplex PCR reads with MiXCR, one row per CDR3 protein. The table records 200,000 to 250,000 distinct CDR3 sequences, 15% to 20% of them present only once. The sample belongs to a study of regulatory T cells in long-lasting Graves disease. The time point: newly diagnosed GD, antithyroid drugs for less than 3 months. After RNA was extracted from PBMCs, the TCR library was made from it. An endocrinology department in Xi'an, China, recruited the patients. The receptor comes from a female donor with Graves disease. The sequenced sample was peripheral blood mononuclear cells (PBMCs), obtained at new diagnosis, from a patient treated with antithyroid drugs.

Here the CDR3 reads CASSLVPTPDTQYF. In DNA, the CDR3 is TGTGCCAGCAGTTTAGTACCCACTCCAGATACGCAGTATTTT. The chain combines TRBV27 with TRBJ2-3; D gene uncertain. Trimming took 2 bases from V and 4 from J, leaving 10 bases between them. The V gene's germline CDR1 is MNHEY and CDR2 SMNVEV (reference sequence). The CDR3 length is 14 residues.